One and the same sample provided the 21 T cell receptor beta chains below, sequenced in a study of cytomegalovirus exposure and HLA in healthy donors. The PCR used 60 Vbeta and 13 Jbeta primers. Sequencing was performed with immunoSEQ multiplex PCR; in TCRdb, only in-frame clones are kept and a portion is missing. This sample has 150,000 to 200,000 clones, with 68% found just once. The sequenced material came from PBMCs. The receptors come from a woman between 40 and 55 years old in good health and CMV-seropositive.

The chain joins TRBV6-1 to TRBJ2-1; 12 bases line up with TRBD1. The CDR3 runs 15 residues. Trimming at V came to 4 bases and at J to 9 bases, leaving 7 bases not matched to a gene. In germline, CDR1 is MNHNS, CDR2 SASEGT. CDR3 region: CASSAGQGAGREQFF. The CDR3 DNA sequence: TGTGCCAGCAGTGCGGGACAGGGGGCCGGTCGTGAGCAGTTCTTC.

The rearrangement joins TRBV10-3 to TRBJ2-4, with TRBD1 matching over 7 bases. This CDR3 spans 14 amino acids. After removal of 10 bases from V and 0 bases from J, the junction contained 6 bases not matched to a gene. Looked up from germline, CDR1 is ENHRY and CDR2 is SYGVKD. Here the CDR3 DNA reads TGTGCCACCGGGACAGCCCTAGCCAAAAACATTCAGTACTTC. This sequence encodes CATGTALAKNIQYF.

The rearrangement uses TRBV25-1 and TRBJ1-1, with D perhaps TRBD1 (5 bases). Trimming shortened V by 1 base and J by 4 bases, and 10 bases separated the two germline ends. The CDR3 is 14 residues long. Germline V gene sequence: CDR1 MGHDK, CDR2 SYGVNS. In nucleotides, the CDR3 is TGTGCCAGCAGTGAATCGGGGGGGGTCACTGAAGCTTTCTTT. This codes for CASSESGGVTEAFF.

The rearrangement uses TRBV5-1 and TRBJ2-5, with D possibly being TRBD2 (7 bases). This CDR3 region has 15 residues. The germline CDR1 and CDR2 sequences are SGHRS and YFSETQ. V was cut by 1 base and J by 2 bases, with 12 bases left in between. The CDR3 DNA reads as TGCGCCAGCAGCTTGACAGGGCGGGAGCAAGAGACCCAGTACTTC. Translating it yields CASSLTGREQETQYF.

The V call is TRBV29-1, the J call TRBJ1-1; D might be TRBD1 (5 bases). V was shortened by 5 bases and J by 11 bases, with 21 bases between the two germline ends. CDR3 length: 13 amino acids. From germline, CDR1 is SQVTM and CDR2 ANQGSEA. CDR3 protein: CSVLDGGVGGAFF. The CDR3 bases are TGCAGCGTTCTTGATGGGGGAGTTGGGGGGGCTTTCTTT.

This chain uses TRBV7-3 with TRBJ2-2, with 7 bases aligning to TRBD1. Germline V CDR1 and CDR2: SGHTA, FQGTGA. The CDR3 loop spans 14 amino acids. Unmatched junction bases numbered 3, after V lost 4 bases and J lost 4 bases. Here the CDR3 reads CASSWDSSTGELFF. The CDR3 region has the DNA TGTGCCAGCAGCTGGGACAGTTCCACCGGGGAGCTGTTTTTT.

The chain carries TRBV27 and TRBJ2-1; 9 positions agree with TRBD1. The CDR3 is 17 amino acids. V shed 3 bases, J shed 1 base, and the junction held 7 bases outside the gene matches. Germline-derived CDR1 and CDR2 are MNHEY and SMNVEV (reference sequence). In nucleotides, the CDR3 is TGTGCCAGCAGTTTTGTCCCCGGGACAGGGTCCTACAATGAGCAGTTCTTC. It yields the protein CASSFVPGTGSYNEQFF.

The rearrangement uses TRBV7-3 and TRBJ2-2; weak D call: TRBD1 (5 bases). Germline V gives CDR1 SGHTA, CDR2 FQGTGA. The germline V and J ends were trimmed by 2 bases and 4 bases, with 8 bases remaining between them. This CDR3 region has 14 residues. The chain's CDR3 is CASSLQGPTGELFF. The CDR3 DNA is TGTGCCAGCAGCTTACAGGGTCCCACCGGGGAGCTGTTTTTT.

J is TRBJ1-3 and V is TRBV19; the D is unclear. The ends were cut back, 7 bases at V and 0 bases at J, with 10 bases in the middle. The germline CDR1 and CDR2 sequences are LNHDA and SQIVND (reference sequence). There are 14 residues in the CDR3. The CDR3 nucleotides read TGTGCCAGTAATGGTAGGAGCTCTGGAAACACCATATATTTT. This translates into CASNGRSSGNTIYF.

This clone was observed a few times. The genes are TRBV2 and TRBJ1-6; D ambiguous. Trimming shortened V by 5 bases and J by 0 bases, and 8 bases separated the two germline ends. The CDR3 extends over 15 amino acids. Germline CDR1 reads SNHLY; CDR2 reads FYNNEI. CDR3 coding DNA: TGTGCCAGCAGTTTACAGAGCTCCTATAATTCACCCCTCCACTTT. It yields the protein CASSLQSSYNSPLHF.

The chain joins TRBV4-2 to TRBJ1-6; 10 nucleotides agree with TRBD1. With V trimmed by 0 bases and J by 10 bases, 6 bases remained unmatched. Germline CDR1 and CDR2: LGHNA and YNFKEQ. This CDR3 contains 16 residues. The CDR3 DNA follows: TGTGCCAGCAGCCAAGATCAGGGACAGGGGTTCTCACCCCTCCACTTT. Its translation is CASSQDQGQGFSPLHF.

This chain connects TRBV27 to TRBJ2-1, with 7 bases lining up with TRBD2. Germline assignment: CDR1 MNHEY and CDR2 SMNVEV (reference sequence). The CDR3 loop spans 14 amino acids. V lost 5 bases, J lost 5 bases, and 6 bases stayed unmatched. DNA for the CDR3: TGTGCCAGCAGTGAGCGGGGTGGGAACAATGAGCAGTTCTTC. As protein: CASSERGGNNEQFF.

This chain joins TRBV27 and TRBJ2-3; the D is unclear. This CDR3 is built from 16 residues. Germline V gene lookup returns CDR1 MNHEY and CDR2 SMNVEV (reference sequence). Deletions cut 6 bases from V and 0 bases from J, with 16 bases between. The CDR3 DNA is TGTGCCAGCAGCCCTAACCCTTTCCCTAGCACAGATACGCAGTATTTT. Translated, it gives CASSPNPFPSTDTQYF.

This clone showed up just a few times. The chain's CDR3 is CASTLVSGANVLTF. CDR3 DNA sequence: TGTGCCAGCACCCTAGTCTCTGGGGCCAACGTCCTGACTTTC. The V gene is TRBV5-6, the J gene TRBJ2-6; no reliable D call. The germline V gene encodes CDR1 SGHDT and CDR2 YYEEEE. The CDR3 has 14 residues. V was trimmed by 6 bases and J by 0 bases, leaving 7 bases between them. Drawing the rest from reference TRBV5-6 and TRBJ2-6, the complete variable domain is DAGVTQSPTHLIKTRGQQVTLRCSPKSGHDTVSWYQQALGQGPQFIFQYYEEEERQRGNFPDRFSGHQFPNYSSELNVNALLLGDSALYLCASTLVSGANVLTFGAGSRLTVL.

V usage is TRBV7-2 and J usage is TRBJ2-3, with 7 positions matching TRBD2. V was clipped by 1 base and J by 3 bases; unmatched bases: 1. CDR3 size: 14 residues. The germline CDR1 and CDR2 sequences are SGHTA and FQGNSA. The CDR3: CASSLEAGTDTQYF. CDR3 DNA: TGTGCCAGCAGCTTAGAAGCGGGGACAGATACGCAGTATTTT.

This chain links TRBV10-3 with TRBJ2-5; D remains ambiguous. The CDR3 loop spans 12 amino acids. V was cut by 0 bases and J by 5 bases, with 4 bases left in between. Germline CDR1 is ENHRY and CDR2 is SYGVKD. The DNA for the CDR3 is TGTGCCATCAGTGAGTCCCAGGAGACCCAGTACTTC. Its translation is CAISESQETQYF.

This chain connects TRBV5-1 to TRBJ2-1; perhaps TRBD1 as D (6 bases). The V and J ends lost 9 bases and 5 bases respectively, with 15 bases between them. In germline, CDR1 is SGHRS, CDR2 YFSETQ. This CDR3 has 13 residues. The CDR3: CATTDRPNNEQFF. The CDR3 DNA is TGCGCCACAACGGACAGACCCAACAATGAGCAGTTCTTC.

In DNA, the CDR3 is TGTGCCAGCAGTTTAGGCGGGACTAGCGGCTACGAGCAGTACTTC. Protein: CASSLGGTSGYEQYF. V gene TRBV27 combines with J gene TRBJ2-7; 11 bases are a match to TRBD2. Germline assignment: CDR1 MNHEY and CDR2 SMNVEV (reference sequence). The CDR3 is made up of 15 amino acids. The ends lost 2 bases at V and 3 bases at J; junction bases unmatched: 3.

This clone was picked up a small number of times. The chain recombines TRBV4-3 with TRBJ2-1, with TRBD2 identical over 9 bases. Per the germline V gene, CDR1 is LGHNA and CDR2 is YSLEER. The CDR3 loop spans 17 amino acids. The trim removed 0 bases at V and 2 bases at J, leaving 5 bases unmatched. The CDR3 spells CASSQDRLAGTYNEQFF. For the CDR3, the DNA is TGCGCCAGCAGCCAAGATCGCCTAGCGGGGACCTACAATGAGCAGTTCTTC.

The V call is TRBV5-1, the J call TRBJ1-1; D possibly corresponds to TRBD1 (5 bases). Between the trimmed V and J ends, which lost 3 bases and 5 bases, there was a span of 14 bases. This CDR3 spans 14 amino acids. Germline CDR1 is SGHRS and CDR2 is YFSETQ. The DNA of the CDR3 is TGCGCCAGCAGCTGGGGGGAGTTGGTGACTGAAGCTTTCTTT. This encodes CASSWGELVTEAFF.

The chain has TRBV28 and TRBJ2-7, with 8 bases matching TRBD1. The length of the CDR3 is 13 residues. Germline V gene sequence: CDR1 MDHEN, CDR2 SYDVKM. The J segment lost 7 bases and the V segment lost 5 bases, leaving 7 bases of the junction unmatched. The CDR3, as DNA: TGTGCCAGCAGTCCCGGGACAGGAGGAGAGCAGTACTTC. Amino acids: CASSPGTGGEQYF.